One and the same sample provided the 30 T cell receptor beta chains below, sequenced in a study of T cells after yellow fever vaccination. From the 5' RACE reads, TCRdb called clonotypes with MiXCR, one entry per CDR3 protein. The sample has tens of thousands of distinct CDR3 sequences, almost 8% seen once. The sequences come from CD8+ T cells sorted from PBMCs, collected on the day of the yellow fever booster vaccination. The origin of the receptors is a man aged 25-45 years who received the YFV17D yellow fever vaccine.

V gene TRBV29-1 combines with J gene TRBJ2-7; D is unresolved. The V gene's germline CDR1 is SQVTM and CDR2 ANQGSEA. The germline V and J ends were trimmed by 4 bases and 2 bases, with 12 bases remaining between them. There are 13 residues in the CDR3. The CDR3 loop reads CSVVHIQTYEQYF. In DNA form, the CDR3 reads TGCAGCGTTGTTCATATACAAACCTACGAGCAGTACTTC.

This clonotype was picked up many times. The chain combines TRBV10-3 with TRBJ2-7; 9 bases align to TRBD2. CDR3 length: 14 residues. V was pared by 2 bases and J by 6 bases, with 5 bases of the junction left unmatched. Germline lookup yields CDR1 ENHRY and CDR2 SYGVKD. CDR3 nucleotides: TGTGCCATCAGTGAGGAAGCGGGAGGTCTCGAGCAGTACTTC. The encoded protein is CAISEEAGGLEQYF.

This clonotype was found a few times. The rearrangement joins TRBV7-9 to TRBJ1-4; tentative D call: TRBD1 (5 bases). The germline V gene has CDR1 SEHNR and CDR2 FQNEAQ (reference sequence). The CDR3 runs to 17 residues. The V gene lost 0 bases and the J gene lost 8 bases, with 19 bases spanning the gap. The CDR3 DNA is TGTGCCAGCAGCTTAGCGATAGGGACCTTGGAGGAAGAAAAACTGTTTTTT. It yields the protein CASSLAIGTLEEEKLFF.

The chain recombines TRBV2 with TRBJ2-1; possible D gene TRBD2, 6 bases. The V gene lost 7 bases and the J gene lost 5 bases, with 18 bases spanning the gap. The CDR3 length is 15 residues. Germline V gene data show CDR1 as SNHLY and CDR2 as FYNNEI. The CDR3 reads CASNSLARENNEQFF. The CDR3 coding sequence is TGTGCCAGCAATTCCCTAGCGAGGGAAAACAATGAGCAGTTCTTC.

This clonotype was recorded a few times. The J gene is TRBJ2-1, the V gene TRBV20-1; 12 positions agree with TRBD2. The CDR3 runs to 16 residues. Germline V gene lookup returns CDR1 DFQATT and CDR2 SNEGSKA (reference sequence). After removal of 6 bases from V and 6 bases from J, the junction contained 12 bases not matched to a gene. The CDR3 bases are TGCAGTGCACCAACGACTAGCGGGAGACCCGCCAATGAGCAGTTCTTC. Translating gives CSAPTTSGRPANEQFF.

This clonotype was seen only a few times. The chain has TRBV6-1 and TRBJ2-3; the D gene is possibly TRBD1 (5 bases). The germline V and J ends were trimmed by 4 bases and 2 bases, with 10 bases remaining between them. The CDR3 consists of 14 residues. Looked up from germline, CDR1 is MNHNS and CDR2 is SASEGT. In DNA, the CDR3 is TGTGCCAGCAGTGGTCCAGGGTACACAGATACGCAGTATTTT. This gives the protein CASSGPGYTDTQYF.

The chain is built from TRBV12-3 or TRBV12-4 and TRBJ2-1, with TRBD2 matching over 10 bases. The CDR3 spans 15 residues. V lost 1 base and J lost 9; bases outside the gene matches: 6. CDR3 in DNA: TGTGCCAGCAGTTTAGGAGTAGCGGGAGGTATTGAGCAGTTCTTC. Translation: CASSLGVAGGIEQFF.

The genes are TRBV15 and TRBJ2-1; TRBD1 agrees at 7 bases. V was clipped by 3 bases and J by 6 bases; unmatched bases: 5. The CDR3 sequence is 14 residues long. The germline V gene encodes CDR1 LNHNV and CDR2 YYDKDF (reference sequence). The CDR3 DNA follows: TGTGCCACCAGCAGTACCGGGACAGCCAATGAGCAGTTCTTC. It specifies CATSSTGTANEQFF.

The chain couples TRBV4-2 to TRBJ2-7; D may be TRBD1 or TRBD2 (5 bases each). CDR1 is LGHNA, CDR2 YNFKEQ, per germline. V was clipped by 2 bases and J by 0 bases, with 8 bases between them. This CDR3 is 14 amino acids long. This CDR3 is CASSQPGTSYEQYF. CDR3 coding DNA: TGTGCCAGCAGCCAACCAGGGACCTCCTACGAGCAGTACTTC.

CDR3 DNA: TGCGCCAGCAGTCAATCCCCCGGTTCCCGTACTAGCGGGAGTCTGACAGAGACCCAGTACTTC. It yields the protein CASSQSPGSRTSGSLTETQYF. This chain links TRBV23-1 with TRBJ2-5; 11 nucleotides align to TRBD2. TRBV23-1 is an ORF for which the function is uncertain. Losses at the gene ends were 0 bases for V and 4 bases for J; bases not matched to a gene: 19. The CDR3 is 21 residues long.

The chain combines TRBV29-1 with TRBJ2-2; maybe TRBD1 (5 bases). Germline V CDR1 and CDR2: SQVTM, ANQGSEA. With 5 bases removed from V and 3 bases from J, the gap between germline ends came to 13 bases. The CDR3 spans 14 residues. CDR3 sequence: CSVWRQRHTGELFF. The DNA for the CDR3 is TGCAGCGTTTGGAGACAGAGGCACACCGGGGAGCTGTTTTTT.

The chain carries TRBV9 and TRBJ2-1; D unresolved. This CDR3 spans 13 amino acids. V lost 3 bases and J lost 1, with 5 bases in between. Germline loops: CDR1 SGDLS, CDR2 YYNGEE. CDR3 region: CASSGVSYNEQFF. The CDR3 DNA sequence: TGTGCCAGCAGCGGAGTATCCTACAATGAGCAGTTCTTC.

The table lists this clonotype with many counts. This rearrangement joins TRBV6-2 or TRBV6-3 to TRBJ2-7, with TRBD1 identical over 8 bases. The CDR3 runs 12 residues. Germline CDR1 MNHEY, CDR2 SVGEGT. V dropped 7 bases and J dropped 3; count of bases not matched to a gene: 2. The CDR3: CASIGQGYEQYF. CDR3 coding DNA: TGTGCCAGCATCGGACAGGGCTACGAGCAGTACTTC.

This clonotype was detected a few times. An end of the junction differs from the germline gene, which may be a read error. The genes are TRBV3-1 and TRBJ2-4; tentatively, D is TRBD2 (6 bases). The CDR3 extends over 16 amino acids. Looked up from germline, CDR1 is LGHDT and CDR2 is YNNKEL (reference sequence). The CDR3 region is CACSRRPSASKNIQYF. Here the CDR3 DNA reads TGTGCCTGCAGCCGGCGGCCTAGCGCATCCAAAAACATTCAGTACTTC.

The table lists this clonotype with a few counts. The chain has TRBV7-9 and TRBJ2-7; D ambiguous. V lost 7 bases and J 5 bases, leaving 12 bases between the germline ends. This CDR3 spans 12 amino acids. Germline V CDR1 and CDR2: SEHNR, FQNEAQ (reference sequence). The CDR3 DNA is TGTGCCAGCATGACGGTCTGGGACGAGCAGTACTTC. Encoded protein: CASMTVWDEQYF.

DNA of the CDR3: TGCGCCAGCAGCTTGCCGCCAGGGAACGAGCAGTACTTC. This encodes CASSLPPGNEQYF. The chain joins TRBV5-1 to TRBJ2-7, with D tentatively TRBD1 (5 bases). The length of the CDR3 is 13 residues. Germline V lookup: CDR1 SGHRS, CDR2 YFSETQ. V lost 1 base to trimming and J lost 5 bases, with 10 bases between them.

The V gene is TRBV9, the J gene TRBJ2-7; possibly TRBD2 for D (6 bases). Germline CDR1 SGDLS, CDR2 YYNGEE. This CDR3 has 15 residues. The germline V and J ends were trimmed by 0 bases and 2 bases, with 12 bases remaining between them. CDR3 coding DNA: TGTGCCAGCAGCGTAGGGGCGGGATTACCCTACGAGCAGTACTTC. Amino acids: CASSVGAGLPYEQYF.

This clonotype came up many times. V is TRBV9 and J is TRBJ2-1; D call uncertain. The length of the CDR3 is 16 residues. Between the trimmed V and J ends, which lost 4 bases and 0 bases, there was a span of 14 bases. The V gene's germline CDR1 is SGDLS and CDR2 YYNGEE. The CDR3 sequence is CASSQGELSSYNEQFF. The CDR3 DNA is TGTGCCAGCAGCCAAGGCGAACTTAGCTCCTACAATGAGCAGTTCTTC.

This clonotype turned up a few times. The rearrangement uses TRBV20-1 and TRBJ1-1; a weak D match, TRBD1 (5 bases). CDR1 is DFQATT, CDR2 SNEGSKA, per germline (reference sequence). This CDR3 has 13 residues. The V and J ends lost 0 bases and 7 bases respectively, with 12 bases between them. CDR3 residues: CSARDPGQIEAFF. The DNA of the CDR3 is TGCAGTGCTAGAGATCCGGGGCAGATTGAAGCTTTCTTT.

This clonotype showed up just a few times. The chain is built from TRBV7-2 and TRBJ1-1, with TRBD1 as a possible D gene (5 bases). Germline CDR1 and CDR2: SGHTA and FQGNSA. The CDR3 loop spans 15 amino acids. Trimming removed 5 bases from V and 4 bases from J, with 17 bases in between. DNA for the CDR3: TGTGCCAGCAGCCTCTCGCTCGGGGGATTCACTGAAGCTTTCTTT. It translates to CASSLSLGGFTEAFF.

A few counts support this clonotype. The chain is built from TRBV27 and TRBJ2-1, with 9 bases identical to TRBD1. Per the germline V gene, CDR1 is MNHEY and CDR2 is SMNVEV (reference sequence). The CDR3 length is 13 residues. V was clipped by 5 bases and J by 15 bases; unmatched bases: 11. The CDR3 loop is CASSHNRDREAFF. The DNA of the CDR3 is TGTGCCAGCAGTCATAATCGGGACAGGGAGGCGTTCTTC.

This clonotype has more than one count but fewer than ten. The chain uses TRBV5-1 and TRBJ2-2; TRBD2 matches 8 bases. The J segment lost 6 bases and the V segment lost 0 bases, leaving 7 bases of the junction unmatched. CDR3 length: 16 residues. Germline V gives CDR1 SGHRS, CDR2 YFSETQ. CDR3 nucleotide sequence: TGCGCCAGCAGCTTGGGTTTTAGCGGGACGGCCGGGGAGCTGTTTTTT. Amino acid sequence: CASSLGFSGTAGELFF. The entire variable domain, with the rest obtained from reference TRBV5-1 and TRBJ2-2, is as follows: KAGVTQTPRYLIKTRGQQVTLSCSPISGHRSVSWYQQTPGQGLQFLFEYFSETQRNKGNFPGRFSGRQFSNSRSEMNVSTLELGDSALYLCASSLGFSGTAGELFFGEGSRLTVL.

CDR3 protein: CSATSGLNNEQFF. The CDR3 DNA reads as TGCAGTGCTACTAGCGGGCTCAACAATGAGCAGTTCTTC. This chain uses TRBV20-1 with TRBJ2-1, with TRBD2 matching over 8 bases. The length of the CDR3 is 13 residues. Per the germline V gene, CDR1 is DFQATT and CDR2 is SNEGSKA (reference sequence). Losses at the gene ends were 4 bases for V and 5 bases for J; bases not matched to a gene: 4.

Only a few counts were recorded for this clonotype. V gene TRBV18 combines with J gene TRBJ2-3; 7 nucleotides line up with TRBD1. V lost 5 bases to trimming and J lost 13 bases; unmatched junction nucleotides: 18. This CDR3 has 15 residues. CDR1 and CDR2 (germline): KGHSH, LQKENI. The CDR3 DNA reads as TGTGCCAGCTCAATTACGACAGCGACAGGGATTGTGGAGTATTTT. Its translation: CASSITTATGIVEYF. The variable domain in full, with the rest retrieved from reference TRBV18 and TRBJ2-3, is NAGVMQNPRHLVRRRGQEARLRCSPMKGHSHVYWYRQLPEEGLKFMVYLQKENIIDESGMPKERFSAEFPKEGPSILRIQQVVRGDSAAYFCASSITTATGIVEYFGPGTRLTVL.

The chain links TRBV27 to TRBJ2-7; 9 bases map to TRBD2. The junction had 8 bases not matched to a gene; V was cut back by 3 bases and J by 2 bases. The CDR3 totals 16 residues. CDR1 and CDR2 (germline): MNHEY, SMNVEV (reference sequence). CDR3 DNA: TGTGCCAGCAGTTTCACCCAAATAGCGGGAGCCTACGAGCAGTACTTC. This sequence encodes CASSFTQIAGAYEQYF.

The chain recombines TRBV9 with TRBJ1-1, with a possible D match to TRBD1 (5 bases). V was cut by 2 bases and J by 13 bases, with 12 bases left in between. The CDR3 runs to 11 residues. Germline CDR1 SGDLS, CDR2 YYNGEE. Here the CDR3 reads CASSVRAEDFF. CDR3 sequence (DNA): TGTGCCAGCAGCGTCAGGGCCGAGGATTTCTTT.

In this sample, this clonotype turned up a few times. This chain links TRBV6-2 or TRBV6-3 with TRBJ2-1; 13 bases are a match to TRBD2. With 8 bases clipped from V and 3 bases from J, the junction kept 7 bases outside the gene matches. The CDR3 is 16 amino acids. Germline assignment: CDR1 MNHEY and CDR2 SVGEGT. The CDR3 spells CASVLGLAGDYNEQFF. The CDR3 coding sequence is TGTGCCAGCGTCCTCGGACTAGCGGGGGACTACAATGAGCAGTTCTTC.

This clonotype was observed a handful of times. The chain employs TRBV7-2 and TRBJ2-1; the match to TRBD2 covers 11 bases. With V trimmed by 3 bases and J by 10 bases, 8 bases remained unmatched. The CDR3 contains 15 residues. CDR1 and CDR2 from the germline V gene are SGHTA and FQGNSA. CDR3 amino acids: CASSFGLAGRGEQFF. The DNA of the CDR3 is TGTGCCAGCAGCTTCGGACTAGCGGGTCGAGGGGAGCAGTTCTTC.

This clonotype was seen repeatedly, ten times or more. CDR3 in DNA: TGCGCCAGCAGCCAAGGTCTATATCGGACTAGCGGGAGTACGGGGCCAGAGACCCAGTACTTC. Translation: CASSQGLYRTSGSTGPETQYF. V and J are TRBV4-1 and TRBJ2-5; 13 nucleotides agree with TRBD2. This CDR3 region has 21 residues. Germline loops: CDR1 MGHRA, CDR2 YSYEKL. Germline trimming cut 1 base from V and 4 bases from J; bases unmatched to any gene: 18.

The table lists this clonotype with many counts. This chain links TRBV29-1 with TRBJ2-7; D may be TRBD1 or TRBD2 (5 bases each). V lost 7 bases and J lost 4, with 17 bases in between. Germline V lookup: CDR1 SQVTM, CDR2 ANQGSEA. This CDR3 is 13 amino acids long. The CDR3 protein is CSAPGPRAYEQYF. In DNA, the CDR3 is TGCAGCGCACCGGGACCGAGAGCTTACGAGCAGTACTTC.